The 20 T cell receptor beta chains below all came from one sample that was sequenced in a study of cytomegalovirus exposure and HLA in healthy donors. Primers for the PCR totalled 60 Vbeta and 13 Jbeta. Only in-frame clones appear in the TCRdb table, and some are missing; sequencing was by immunoSEQ multiplex PCR. In the table there are around 200,000 clones, approximately 80% of which are singletons. Sample: PBMCs. These receptors came from a man in his forties or fifties in good health and CMV-seronegative.

The CDR3 here is CASSDTSGRMDTQYF. The CDR3 DNA sequence: TGTGCCAGCAGCGATACTAGCGGGAGGATGGATACGCAGTATTTT. The J gene is TRBJ2-3, the V gene TRBV9; 12 nucleotides match TRBD2. V lost 3 bases to trimming and J lost 6 bases; unmatched junction nucleotides: 5. CDR1 and CDR2 from the germline V gene are SGDLS and YYNGEE. This CDR3 region has 15 residues.

The V gene is TRBV16, the J gene TRBJ1-2; the D is unclear. Germline lookup yields CDR1 KGHSY and CDR2 FQNENV. The CDR3 totals 17 residues. Deletions cut 4 bases from V and 2 bases from J, with 20 bases between. CDR3 sequence reads: CASSPSTSPDSNYGYTF. DNA for the CDR3: TGTGCCAGCAGCCCCAGCACCAGTCCGGACTCGAACTATGGCTACACCTTC. Drawing the rest from reference TRBV16 and TRBJ1-2, the complete variable domain is GEEVAQTPKHLVRGEGQKAKLYCAPIKGHSYVFWYQQVLKNEFKFLISFQNENVFDETGMPKERFSAKCLPNSPCSLEIQATKLEDSAVYFCASSPSTSPDSNYGYTFGSGTRLTVV.

Concerning this clone: A read error may produce the germline difference seen at one junction end. J is TRBJ1-5 and V is TRBV25-1, with D perhaps matching TRBD1 (6 bases). The CDR3 sequence is 14 residues long. Germline V gene data show CDR1 as MGHDK and CDR2 as SYGVNS. The CDR3 coding sequence is TGTGCCGGCAGTGACGGGACAATCAATCAGCCCCAGCATTTT. Translated: CAGSDGTINQPQHF.

The rearrangement links TRBV21-1 to TRBJ2-7; the table gives TRBD1 as D, unverified against the DNA. TRBV21-1 is classified as a pseudogene. The CDR3 spans 15 residues. The CDR3 DNA sequence: TGTGCCAGCAGCGGGCCAGGGACAGGAACCTACGAGCAGTACTTC. Protein: CASSGPGTGTYEQYF.

This clone has a single count. DNA for the CDR3: TGTGCCTTGGAGTTCACCCGGGACACGGCCTACGAGCAGTACTTC. Encoded protein: CALEFTRDTAYEQYF. The genes are TRBV30 and TRBJ2-7, with D possibly being TRBD1 (6 bases). Trimming removed 7 bases at V and 2 bases at J, with 21 bases between. Germline-derived CDR1 and CDR2 are GTSNPN and SVGIG (reference sequence). This CDR3 is built from 15 residues. The variable domain in full, with the rest retrieved from reference TRBV30 and TRBJ2-7, is SQTIHQWPATLVQPVGSPLSLECTVEGTSNPNLYWYRQAAGRGLQLLFYSVGIGQISSEVPQNLSASRPQDRQFILSSKKLLLSDSGFYLCALEFTRDTAYEQYFGPGTRLTVT.

This chain joins TRBV5-1 and TRBJ2-1, with no clear D. This CDR3 region has 16 residues. Germline V gives CDR1 SGHRS, CDR2 YFSETQ. Trimming stripped 0 bases from V and 2 bases from J, with 12 bases between. The CDR3 nucleotides read TGCGCCAGCAGCTTGGCGGGTGGAGAAACCTACAATGAGCAGTTCTTC. It codes for CASSLAGGETYNEQFF.

This sequence joins TRBV2 and TRBJ1-2, with D possibly TRBD1 on 6 matching bases. The V end was cut by 1 base, the J end by 8 bases, with 14 bases between. CDR1 is SNHLY and CDR2 is FYNNEI in the germline V gene. This CDR3 has 14 amino acids. CDR3 protein: CASSEGRAGGGYTF. The CDR3 DNA reads as TGTGCCAGCAGTGAAGGACGGGCGGGGGGCGGCTACACCTTC. Complete variable domain (other parts from reference TRBV2 and TRBJ1-2): EPEVTQTPSHQVTQMGQEVILRCVPISNHLYFYWYRQILGQKVEFLVSFYNNEISEKSEIFDDQFSVERPDGSNFTLKIRSTKLEDSAMYFCASSEGRAGGGYTFGSGTRLTVV.

The V gene is TRBV5-4, the J gene TRBJ2-7; 8 bases match TRBD1. The V and J ends lost 3 bases and 3 bases, in that order; junction bases with no gene match: 2. The CDR3 is 13 residues long. In germline, CDR1 is SGHNT, CDR2 YYREEE (reference sequence). This chain's CDR3 is CASSWDRRYEQYF. CDR3 coding DNA: TGTGCCAGCAGCTGGGACAGGCGCTACGAGCAGTACTTC.

The genes are TRBV19 and TRBJ2-2, with 8 bases fitting TRBD1. The germline gives CDR1 LNHDA, CDR2 SQIVND (reference sequence). This CDR3 spans 14 amino acids. The ends lost 6 bases at V and 4 bases at J; junction bases unmatched: 4. The CDR3 region is CASSGQGGTGELFF. The CDR3, as DNA: TGTGCCAGTAGCGGACAGGGCGGCACCGGGGAGCTGTTTTTT. The whole variable domain, filled in from reference TRBV19 and TRBJ2-2, reads DGGITQSPKYLFRKEGQNVTLSCEQNLNHDAMYWYRQDPGQGLRLIYYSQIVNDFQKGDIAEGYSVSREKKESFPLTVTSAQKNPTAFYLCASSGQGGTGELFFGEGSRLTVL.

This sequence joins TRBV7-9 and TRBJ1-2, with no clear D. Looked up from germline, CDR1 is SEHNR and CDR2 is FQNEAQ (reference sequence). V was cut by 1 base and J by 4 bases, with 4 bases left in between. The CDR3 spans 12 residues. CDR3 in amino acids: CASSLDIYGYTF. CDR3 DNA sequence: TGTGCCAGCAGCTTAGACATCTATGGCTACACCTTC.

The V gene is TRBV5-1, the J gene TRBJ2-1; 13 bases fit TRBD2. V lost 5 bases to trimming and J lost 1 base; unmatched junction nucleotides: 9. The CDR3 sequence is 18 residues long. Germline V gene data show CDR1 as SGHRS and CDR2 as YFSETQ. Here the CDR3 reads CASRSVLAGGRSYNEQFF. CDR3 DNA sequence: TGCGCCAGCAGGTCGGTACTAGCGGGAGGGAGGTCCTACAATGAGCAGTTCTTC.

In DNA form, the CDR3 reads TGTGCCACCAGCAGCCGCTCGGGACTCCCCTACGAGCAGTACTTC. It translates to CATSSRSGLPYEQYF. This chain connects TRBV15 to TRBJ2-7; possibly TRBD2 for D (6 bases). From germline, CDR1 is LNHNV and CDR2 YYDKDF (reference sequence). Deletions cut 3 bases from V and 2 bases from J, with 14 bases between. CDR3 length: 15 residues.

This rearrangement joins TRBV7-9 to TRBJ2-7, with D perhaps TRBD2 (5 bases). V lost 6 bases, J lost 0 bases, and 15 bases lay in between. The CDR3 contains 15 residues. Germline CDR1 and CDR2: SEHNR and FQNEAQ (reference sequence). CDR3 bases: TGTGCCAGCAGTGATAAGGACTTAAGCTCCTACGAGCAGTACTTC. This translates into CASSDKDLSSYEQYF. The full variable domain, in which reference TRBV7-9 and TRBJ2-7 provide the parts outside the CDR3, is DTGVSQNPRHKITKRGQNVTFRCDPISEHNRLYWYRQTLGQGPEFLTYFQNEAQLEKSRLLSDRFSAERPKGSFSTLEIQRTEQGDSAMYLCASSDKDLSSYEQYFGPGTRLTVT.

The rearrangement joins TRBV7-9 to TRBJ2-5, with D hard to call. The better agreement between TRBJ2-7 and the DNA end casts doubt on the J call. The CDR3 spans 14 residues. Germline V gene data show CDR1 as SEHNR and CDR2 as FQNEAQ (reference sequence). The CDR3 sequence is CASSLGITTNEQYF. The CDR3 bases are TGTGCCAGCAGCTTAGGCATCACTACCAACGAGCAGTACTTC.

The rearrangement links TRBV28 to TRBJ1-3, with D maybe TRBD1 (5 bases). Trimming cost V 1 base and J 4 bases, with 8 bases left between them. Germline assignment: CDR1 MDHEN and CDR2 SYDVKM. The CDR3 runs to 14 residues. The CDR3 DNA follows: TGTGCCAGCAGTTTATTTCAGGGAGGAAACACCATATATTTT. This encodes CASSLFQGGNTIYF.

This chain links TRBV12-5 with TRBJ2-1, with 7 bases that match TRBD2. Germline lookup yields CDR1 LGHNT and CDR2 FRNRAP. CDR3 size: 14 residues. V shed 3 bases, J shed 7 bases, and the junction held 6 bases outside the gene matches. CDR3 nucleotide sequence: TGTGCTAGTGGTTTCGGGACTACCCAGAATGAGCAGTTCTTC. Translated: CASGFGTTQNEQFF.

This chain uses TRBV5-1 with TRBJ2-3; D remains unclear. The length of the CDR3 is 16 residues. V was trimmed by 0 bases and J by 2 bases, leaving 13 bases between them. The germline gives CDR1 SGHRS, CDR2 YFSETQ. The CDR3, as DNA: TGCGCCAGCAGCTTGGAAGCCTTCTCACTCACAGATACGCAGTATTTT. This encodes CASSLEAFSLTDTQYF.

The sample holds a few counts of this clone. The rearrangement joins TRBV11-1 to TRBJ2-1; a possible D gene is TRBD2 (6 bases). The CDR3 has 15 residues. V lost 5 bases and J lost 5, with 16 bases in between. CDR1 is SGHAT, CDR2 FQDESV, per germline (reference sequence). The CDR3 protein is CASSISTGGNNEQFF. In DNA, the CDR3 is TGTGCCAGCAGCATCTCAACCGGGGGTAACAATGAGCAGTTCTTC.

This clone was detected a few times. The chain uses TRBV7-9 and TRBJ1-1; 9 bases match TRBD1. The CDR3 length is 15 residues. Germline trimming cut 3 bases from V and 4 bases from J; bases unmatched to any gene: 6. Germline CDR1 and CDR2: SEHNR and FQNEAQ (reference sequence). CDR3 in amino acids: CASSFGQGKGTEAFF. The CDR3 DNA follows: TGTGCCAGCAGCTTCGGACAGGGGAAGGGCACTGAAGCTTTCTTT. Together with reference TRBV7-9 and TRBJ1-1, the CDR3 gives the full variable domain: DTGVSQNPRHKITKRGQNVTFRCDPISEHNRLYWYRQTLGQGPEFLTYFQNEAQLEKSRLLSDRFSAERPKGSFSTLEIQRTEQGDSAMYLCASSFGQGKGTEAFFGQGTRLTVV.

The gene calls are TRBV5-4 and TRBJ2-6; TRBD2 might be the D (6 bases). Per germline, CDR1 SGHNT and CDR2 YYREEE (reference sequence). CDR3 length: 15 amino acids. V lost 0 bases to trimming and J lost 2 bases, with 6 bases between them. The DNA for the CDR3 is TGTGCCAGCAGCTTGGGGGGGGCTGGGGCCAACGTCCTGACTTTC. It codes for CASSLGGAGANVLTF.